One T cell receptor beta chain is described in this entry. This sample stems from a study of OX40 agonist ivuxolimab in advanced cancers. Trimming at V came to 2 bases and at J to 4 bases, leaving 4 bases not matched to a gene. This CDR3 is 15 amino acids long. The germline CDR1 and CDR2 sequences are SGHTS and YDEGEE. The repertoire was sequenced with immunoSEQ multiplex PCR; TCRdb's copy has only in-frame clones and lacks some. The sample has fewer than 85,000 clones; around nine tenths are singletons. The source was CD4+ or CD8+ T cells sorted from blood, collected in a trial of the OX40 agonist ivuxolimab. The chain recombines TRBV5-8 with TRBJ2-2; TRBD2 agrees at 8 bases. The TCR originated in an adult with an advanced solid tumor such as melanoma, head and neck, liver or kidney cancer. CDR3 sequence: CASSFLAGPTGELFF. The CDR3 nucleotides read TGTGCCAGCAGCTTTTTAGCGGGGCCCACCGGGGAGCTGTTTTTT.